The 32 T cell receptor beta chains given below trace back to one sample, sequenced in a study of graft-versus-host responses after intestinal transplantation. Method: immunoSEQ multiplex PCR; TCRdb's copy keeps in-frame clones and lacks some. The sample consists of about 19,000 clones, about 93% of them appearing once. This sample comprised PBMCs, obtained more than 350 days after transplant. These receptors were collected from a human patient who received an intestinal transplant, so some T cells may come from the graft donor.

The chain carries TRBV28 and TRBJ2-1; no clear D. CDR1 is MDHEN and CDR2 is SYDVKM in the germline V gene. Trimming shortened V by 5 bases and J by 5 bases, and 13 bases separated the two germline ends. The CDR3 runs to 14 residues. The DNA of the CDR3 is TGTGCCAGCAGTGGGCTCCGGGCTAACAATGAGCAGTTCTTC. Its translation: CASSGLRANNEQFF.

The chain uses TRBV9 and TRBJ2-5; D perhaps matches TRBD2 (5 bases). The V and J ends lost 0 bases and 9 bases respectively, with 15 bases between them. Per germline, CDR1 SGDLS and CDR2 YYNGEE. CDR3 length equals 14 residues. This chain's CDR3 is CASSVDTGRSAQYF. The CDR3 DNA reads TGTGCCAGCAGCGTAGATACGGGAAGGTCGGCCCAGTACTTC. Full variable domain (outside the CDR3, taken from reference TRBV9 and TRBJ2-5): DSGVTQTPKHLITATGQRVTLRCSPRSGDLSVYWYQQSLDQGLQFLIQYYNGEERAKGNILERFSAQQFPDLHSELNLSSLELGDSALYFCASSVDTGRSAQYFGPGTRLLVL.

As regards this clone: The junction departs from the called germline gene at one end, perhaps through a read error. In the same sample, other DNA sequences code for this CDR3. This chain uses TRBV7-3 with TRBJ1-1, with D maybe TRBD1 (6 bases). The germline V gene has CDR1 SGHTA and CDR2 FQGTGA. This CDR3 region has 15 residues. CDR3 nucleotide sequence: TGTGCCAGCAGCCTAACAGGCAAGGGGGACACTGAAGCTTTCTTT. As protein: CASSLTGKGDTEAFF.

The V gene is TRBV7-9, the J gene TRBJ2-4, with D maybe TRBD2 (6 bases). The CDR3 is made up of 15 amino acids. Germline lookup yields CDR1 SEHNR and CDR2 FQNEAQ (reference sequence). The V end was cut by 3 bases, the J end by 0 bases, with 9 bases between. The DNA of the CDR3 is TGTGCCAGCAGCTTTGGCGGGGAAGCCAAAAACATTCAGTACTTC. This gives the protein CASSFGGEAKNIQYF.

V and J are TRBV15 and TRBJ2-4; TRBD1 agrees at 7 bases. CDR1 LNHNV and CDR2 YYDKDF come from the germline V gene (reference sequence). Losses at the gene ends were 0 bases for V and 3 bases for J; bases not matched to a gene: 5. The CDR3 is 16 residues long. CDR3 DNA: TGTGCCACCAGCAGAGATCGGGCAGGGGGCAAAAACATTCAGTACTTC. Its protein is CATSRDRAGGKNIQYF.

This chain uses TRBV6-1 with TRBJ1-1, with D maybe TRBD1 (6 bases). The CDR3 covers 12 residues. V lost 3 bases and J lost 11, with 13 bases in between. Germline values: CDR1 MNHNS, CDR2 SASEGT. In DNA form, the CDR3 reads TGTGCCAGCAGTGAGTACGGGACACAGGCTTTCTTT. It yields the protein CASSEYGTQAFF.

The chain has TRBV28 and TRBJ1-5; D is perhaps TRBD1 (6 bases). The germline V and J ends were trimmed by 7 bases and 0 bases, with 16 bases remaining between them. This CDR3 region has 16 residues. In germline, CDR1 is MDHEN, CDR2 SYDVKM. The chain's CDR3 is CASNYQGRYSNQPQHF. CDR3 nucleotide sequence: TGTGCCAGCAACTACCAGGGGAGATATAGCAATCAGCCCCAGCATTTT.

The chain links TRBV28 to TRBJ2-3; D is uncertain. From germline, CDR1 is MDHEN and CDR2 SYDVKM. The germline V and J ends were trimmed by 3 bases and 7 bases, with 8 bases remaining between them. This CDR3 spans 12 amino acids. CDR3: CASSFSTYTQYF. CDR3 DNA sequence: TGTGCCAGCAGTTTCTCCACTTATACGCAGTATTTT.

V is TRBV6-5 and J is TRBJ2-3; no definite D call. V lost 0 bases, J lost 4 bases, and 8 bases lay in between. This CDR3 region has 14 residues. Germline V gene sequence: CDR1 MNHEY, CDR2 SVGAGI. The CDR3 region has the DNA TGTGCCAGCAGTTACTCGTTAGAGTCAGATACGCAGTATTTT. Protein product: CASSYSLESDTQYF.

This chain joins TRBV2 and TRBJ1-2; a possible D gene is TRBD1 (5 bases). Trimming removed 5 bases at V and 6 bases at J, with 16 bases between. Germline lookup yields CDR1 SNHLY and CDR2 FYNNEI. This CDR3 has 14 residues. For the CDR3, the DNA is TGTGCCAGCAGTCCCAGACAGTTTGGAGATGGCTACACCTTC. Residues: CASSPRQFGDGYTF.

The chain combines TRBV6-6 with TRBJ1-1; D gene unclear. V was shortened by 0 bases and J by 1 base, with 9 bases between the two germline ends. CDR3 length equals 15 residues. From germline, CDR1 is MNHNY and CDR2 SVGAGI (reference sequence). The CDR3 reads CASSYSAGSNTEAFF. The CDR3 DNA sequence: TGTGCCAGCAGTTACTCCGCAGGATCGAACACTGAAGCTTTCTTT.

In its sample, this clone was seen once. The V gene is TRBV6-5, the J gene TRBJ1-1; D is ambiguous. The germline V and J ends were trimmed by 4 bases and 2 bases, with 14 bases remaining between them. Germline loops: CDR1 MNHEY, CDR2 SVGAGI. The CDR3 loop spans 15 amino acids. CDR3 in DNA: TGTGCCAGCAGTTCATTCCCAGAACCTAACACTGAAGCTTTCTTT. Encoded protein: CASSSFPEPNTEAFF.

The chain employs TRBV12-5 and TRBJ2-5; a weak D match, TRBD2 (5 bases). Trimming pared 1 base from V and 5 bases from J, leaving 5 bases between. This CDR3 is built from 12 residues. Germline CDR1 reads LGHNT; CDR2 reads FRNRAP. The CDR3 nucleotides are TGTGCTAGTGGTTTGGGGGAGGAGACCCAGTACTTC. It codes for CASGLGEETQYF.

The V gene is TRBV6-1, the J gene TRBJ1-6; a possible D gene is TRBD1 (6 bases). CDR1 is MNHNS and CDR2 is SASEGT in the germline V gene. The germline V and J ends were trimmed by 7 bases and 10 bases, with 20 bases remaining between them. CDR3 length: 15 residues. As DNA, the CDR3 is TGTGCCAGCACCCAAAACCCAGGGGAAGGATCACCCCTCCACTTT. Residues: CASTQNPGEGSPLHF.

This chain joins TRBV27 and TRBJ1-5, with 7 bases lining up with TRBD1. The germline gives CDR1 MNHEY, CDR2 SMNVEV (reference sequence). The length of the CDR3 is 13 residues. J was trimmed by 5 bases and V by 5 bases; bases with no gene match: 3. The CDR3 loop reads CASSHRGHQPQHF. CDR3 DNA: TGTGCCAGCAGTCACAGGGGCCATCAGCCCCAGCATTTT.

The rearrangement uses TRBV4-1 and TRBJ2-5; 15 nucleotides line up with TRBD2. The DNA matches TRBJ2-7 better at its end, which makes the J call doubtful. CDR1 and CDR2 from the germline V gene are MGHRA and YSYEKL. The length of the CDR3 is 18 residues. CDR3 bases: TGCGCCAGCAGCCAAGCCAGGACTAGCGGGGGGGACACCTACGAGCAGTACTTC. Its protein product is CASSQARTSGGDTYEQYF.

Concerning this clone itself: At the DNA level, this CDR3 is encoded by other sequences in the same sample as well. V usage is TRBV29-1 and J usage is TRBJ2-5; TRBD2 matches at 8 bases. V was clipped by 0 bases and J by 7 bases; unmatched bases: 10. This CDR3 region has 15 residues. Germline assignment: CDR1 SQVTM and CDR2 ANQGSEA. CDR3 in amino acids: CSVEDVASGPRTQYF. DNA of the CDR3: TGCAGCGTTGAAGATGTTGCTAGCGGGCCCCGGACCCAGTACTTC.

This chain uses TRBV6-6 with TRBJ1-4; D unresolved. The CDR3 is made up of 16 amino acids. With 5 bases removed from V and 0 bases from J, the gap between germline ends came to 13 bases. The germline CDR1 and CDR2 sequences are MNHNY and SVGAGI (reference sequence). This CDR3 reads CASSPSRLSTNEKLFF. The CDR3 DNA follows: TGTGCCAGCAGTCCCTCCCGGCTCTCAACTAATGAAAAACTGTTTTTT.

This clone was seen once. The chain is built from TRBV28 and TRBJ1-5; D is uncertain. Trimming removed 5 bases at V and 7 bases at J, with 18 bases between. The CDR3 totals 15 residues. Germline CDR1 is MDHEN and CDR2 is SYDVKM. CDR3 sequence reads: CASSNQEFDAQPQHF. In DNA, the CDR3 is TGTGCCAGCAGTAACCAGGAATTCGACGCCCAGCCCCAGCATTTT.

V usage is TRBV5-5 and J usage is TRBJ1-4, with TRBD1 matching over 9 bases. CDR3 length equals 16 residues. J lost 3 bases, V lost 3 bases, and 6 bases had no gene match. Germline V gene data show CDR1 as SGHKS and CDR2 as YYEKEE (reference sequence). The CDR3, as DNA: TGTGCCAGCAGCTCCTGGACAGGGGCCCCTAATGAAAAACTGTTTTTT. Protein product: CASSSWTGAPNEKLFF.

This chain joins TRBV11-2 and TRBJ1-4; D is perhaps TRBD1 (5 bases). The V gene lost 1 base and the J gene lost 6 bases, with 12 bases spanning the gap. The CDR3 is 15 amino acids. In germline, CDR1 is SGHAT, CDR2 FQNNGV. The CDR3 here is CASSLGDGFYEKLFF. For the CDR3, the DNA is TGTGCCAGCAGCTTAGGGGACGGGTTTTATGAAAAACTGTTTTTT.

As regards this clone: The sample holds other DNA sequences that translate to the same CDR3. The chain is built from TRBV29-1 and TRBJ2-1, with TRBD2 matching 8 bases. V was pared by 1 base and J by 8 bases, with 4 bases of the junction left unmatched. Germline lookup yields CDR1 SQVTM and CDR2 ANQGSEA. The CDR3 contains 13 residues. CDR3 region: CSVEGRGGHEQFF. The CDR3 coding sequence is TGCAGCGTTGAAGGTCGGGGGGGGCATGAGCAGTTCTTC.

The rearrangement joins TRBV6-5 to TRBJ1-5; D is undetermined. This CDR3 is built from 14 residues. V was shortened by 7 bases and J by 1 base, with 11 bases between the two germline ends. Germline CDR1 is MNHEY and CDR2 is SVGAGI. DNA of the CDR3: TGTGCCAGCACCCCTTCGGGGAGCAATCAGCCCCAGCATTTT. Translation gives CASTPSGSNQPQHF.

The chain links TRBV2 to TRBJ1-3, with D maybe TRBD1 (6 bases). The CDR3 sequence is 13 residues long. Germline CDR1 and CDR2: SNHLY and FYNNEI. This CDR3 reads CAERAGAGNTIYF. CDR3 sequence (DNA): TGTGCAGAGAGGGCAGGGGCTGGAAACACCATATATTTT.

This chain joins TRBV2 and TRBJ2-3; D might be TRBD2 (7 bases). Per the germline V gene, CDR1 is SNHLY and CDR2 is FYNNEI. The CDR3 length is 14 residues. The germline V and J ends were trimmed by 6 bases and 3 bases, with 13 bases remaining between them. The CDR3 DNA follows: TGTGCCAGCAGAGGAGGGGGGGCAACAGATACGCAGTATTTT. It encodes CASRGGGATDTQYF.

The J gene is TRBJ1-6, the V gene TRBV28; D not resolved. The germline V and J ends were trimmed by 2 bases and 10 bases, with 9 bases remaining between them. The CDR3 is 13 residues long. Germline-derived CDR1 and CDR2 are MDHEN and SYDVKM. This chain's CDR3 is CASSLGENSPLHF. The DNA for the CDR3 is TGTGCCAGCAGTTTAGGGGAGAACTCACCCCTCCACTTT.

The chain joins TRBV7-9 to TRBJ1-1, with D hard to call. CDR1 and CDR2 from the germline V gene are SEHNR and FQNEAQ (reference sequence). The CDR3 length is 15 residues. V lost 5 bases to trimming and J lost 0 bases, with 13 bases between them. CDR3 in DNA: TGTGCCAGCAGCCATCGGACGGTAGTGAACACTGAAGCTTTCTTT. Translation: CASSHRTVVNTEAFF.

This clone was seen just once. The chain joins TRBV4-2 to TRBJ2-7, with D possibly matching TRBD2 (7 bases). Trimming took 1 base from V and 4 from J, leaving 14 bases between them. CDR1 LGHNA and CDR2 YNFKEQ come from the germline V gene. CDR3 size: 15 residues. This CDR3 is CASSQVRGADYEQYF. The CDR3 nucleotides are TGTGCCAGCAGCCAAGTTCGGGGGGCCGATTACGAGCAGTACTTC.

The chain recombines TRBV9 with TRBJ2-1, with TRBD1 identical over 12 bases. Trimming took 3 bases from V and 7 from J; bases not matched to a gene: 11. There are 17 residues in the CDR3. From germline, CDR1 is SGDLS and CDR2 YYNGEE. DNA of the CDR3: TGTGCCAGCAGCGCCCCAGCGGGACAGGGGGCCCAGAATGAGCAGTTCTTC. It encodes CASSAPAGQGAQNEQFF.

CDR3 amino acids: CASSQEEDRGYSPLHF. DNA of the CDR3: TGCGCCAGCAGCCAAGAGGAGGACAGGGGCTACTCACCCCTCCACTTT. The rearrangement links TRBV4-1 to TRBJ1-6; 9 bases match TRBD1. CDR1 and CDR2 (germline): MGHRA, YSYEKL. This CDR3 comprises 16 residues. V lost 0 bases to trimming and J lost 10 bases; unmatched junction nucleotides: 7.

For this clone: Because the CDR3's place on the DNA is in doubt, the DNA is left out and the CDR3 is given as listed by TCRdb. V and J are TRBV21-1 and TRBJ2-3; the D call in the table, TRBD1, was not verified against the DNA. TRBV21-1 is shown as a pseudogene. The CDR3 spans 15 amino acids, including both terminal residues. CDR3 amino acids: CASSKARVAGGTQYF.

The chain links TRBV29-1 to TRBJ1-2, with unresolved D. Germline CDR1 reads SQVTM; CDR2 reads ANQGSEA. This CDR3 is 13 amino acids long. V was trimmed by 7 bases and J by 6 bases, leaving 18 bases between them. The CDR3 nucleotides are TGCAGCGCATCGGACGCGTTCGGCCATGGCTACACCTTC. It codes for CSASDAFGHGYTF.